One and the same sample provided the 17 T cell receptor beta chains below, sequenced in a study of spatial heterogeneity in lung cancer. Each CDR3 protein gets one entry after TCRdb re-called the 5' RACE reads with MiXCR. This sample has about 95,000 distinct CDR3 sequences, with approximately 8.9% found just once. Documented time point: sample taken at primary tumor resection. The study sequenced unsorted whole RNA from tumor, nontumor lung or frozen PBMC. This specimen was PBMCs, taken at surgery. These receptors were obtained from a male donor with early-stage non-small cell lung cancer.

This clonotype came up a few times. The chain joins TRBV7-9 to TRBJ2-1; perhaps TRBD2 as D (5 bases). The CDR3 totals 14 residues. The germline V gene has CDR1 SEHNR and CDR2 FQNEAQ (reference sequence). V lost 8 bases to trimming and J lost 0 bases, with 11 bases between them. CDR3 protein: CASERKSSYNEQFF. The DNA of the CDR3 is TGTGCCAGCGAGCGGAAAAGCTCCTACAATGAGCAGTTCTTC.

The sample holds many counts of this clonotype. CDR3 residues: CASSFGENQPQHF. The CDR3 bases are TGTGCCAGCAGCTTTGGAGAGAATCAGCCCCAGCATTTT. The chain has TRBV7-9 and TRBJ1-5; no definite D call. Germline lookup yields CDR1 SEHNR and CDR2 FQNEAQ (reference sequence). There are 13 residues in the CDR3. V dropped 3 bases and J dropped 4 bases, with 7 bases sitting between them.

The V and J genes are TRBV28 and TRBJ2-7; 7 bases fit TRBD1. Trimming removed 4 bases from V and 4 bases from J; junction bases left unmatched: 19. From germline, CDR1 is MDHEN and CDR2 SYDVKM. CDR3 size: 18 residues. This chain's CDR3 is CASSSIQGRGYQLYEQYF. The CDR3 region has the DNA TGTGCCAGCAGTTCCATCCAAGGCAGGGGGTACCAATTGTACGAGCAGTACTTC. The full variable domain, its missing parts supplied by reference TRBV28 and TRBJ2-7, is DVKVTQSSRYLVKRTGEKVFLECVQDMDHENMFWYRQDPGLGLRLIYFSYDVKMKEKGDIPEGYSVSREKKERFSLILESASTNQTSMYLCASSSIQGRGYQLYEQYFGPGTRLTVT.

There are many counts of this clonotype. The chain has TRBV9 and TRBJ2-3, with D hard to call. CDR3 length: 12 residues. The V end was cut by 0 bases, the J end by 5 bases, with 4 bases between. Germline lookup yields CDR1 SGDLS and CDR2 YYNGEE. The CDR3 DNA is TGTGCCAGCAGCGTAGATCAAGATACGCAGTATTTT. Translated, it gives CASSVDQDTQYF.

The table lists this clonotype with a few counts. V usage is TRBV28 and J usage is TRBJ1-5, with D perhaps matching TRBD1 (6 bases). Germline assignment: CDR1 MDHEN and CDR2 SYDVKM. V was trimmed by 10 bases and J by 5 bases, leaving 21 bases between them. This CDR3 is built from 15 residues. The CDR3 nucleotides read TGTGCCACCCTTCCTCAGGGGTTACAAGATCAGCCCCAGCATTTT. Translation: CATLPQGLQDQPQHF.

A few counts support this clonotype. The chain links TRBV24-1 to TRBJ2-5, with D tentatively TRBD1 (5 bases). Germline lookup yields CDR1 KGHDR and CDR2 SFDVKD. The V end lost 7 bases, the J end lost 0 bases, and 8 bases lay between the germline ends. The CDR3 is made up of 13 amino acids. As DNA, the CDR3 is TGTGCCACCAGATTGGACAACCAAGAGACCCAGTACTTC. Translated, it gives CATRLDNQETQYF.

In this sample, this clonotype turned up many times. The V call is TRBV4-1, the J call TRBJ2-7; D may be TRBD2 (6 bases). Trimming took 1 base from V and 7 from J, leaving 17 bases between them. The CDR3 extends over 15 amino acids. In germline, CDR1 is MGHRA, CDR2 YSYEKL. DNA of the CDR3: TGCGCCAGCAGCCAAGTTCCGGGACTTTTCGGGGAGCAGTACTTC. It specifies CASSQVPGLFGEQYF.

The chain has TRBV4-3 and TRBJ2-3; D remains ambiguous. Germline V lookup: CDR1 LGHNA, CDR2 YSLEER. CDR3 length: 13 amino acids. V was shortened by 1 base and J by 3 bases, with 5 bases between the two germline ends. The CDR3 sequence is CASSQVGTDTQYF. The CDR3 DNA reads as TGCGCCAGCAGCCAAGTGGGGACAGATACGCAGTATTTT.

V usage is TRBV20-1 and J usage is TRBJ2-2; D gene ambiguous. The CDR3 runs 15 residues. CDR1 and CDR2 from the germline V gene are DFQATT and SNEGSKA (reference sequence). V was trimmed by 1 base and J by 5 bases, leaving 14 bases between them. The CDR3 protein is CSARVGRKGTGELFF. The CDR3 coding sequence is TGCAGTGCTAGAGTGGGCCGCAAGGGTACCGGGGAGCTGTTTTTT.

This clonotype came up a few times. The chain employs TRBV20-1 and TRBJ2-3, with D unclear. The CDR3 is 13 residues long. Trimming cost V 6 bases and J 6 bases, with 16 bases left between them. Looked up from germline, CDR1 is DFQATT and CDR2 is SNEGSKA (reference sequence). The CDR3 sequence is CSAGPWALDTQYF. DNA for the CDR3: TGCAGTGCAGGCCCTTGGGCCCTCGATACGCAGTATTTT.

This clonotype was seen a few times. DNA for the CDR3: TGTGCCAGCAGCTTGGAGACCCAGTACTTC. As protein: CASSLETQYF. The V call is TRBV7-9, the J call TRBJ2-5; D is unresolved. CDR1 SEHNR and CDR2 FQNEAQ come from the germline V gene (reference sequence). The CDR3 consists of 10 residues. Trimming shortened V by 3 bases and J by 5 bases, and 1 base separated the two germline ends.

V and J are TRBV10-3 and TRBJ2-3; D gene ambiguous. CDR3 length: 13 amino acids. Germline CDR1 is ENHRY and CDR2 is SYGVKD. V dropped 2 bases and J dropped 6 bases, with 9 bases sitting between them. This CDR3 reads CAISEPVGDTQYF. The CDR3 DNA follows: TGTGCCATCAGTGAGCCAGTTGGGGATACGCAGTATTTT.

This clonotype was observed at least ten times. V usage is TRBV18 and J usage is TRBJ2-2, with TRBD1 matching over 8 bases. The CDR3 totals 14 residues. V shed 5 bases and J 7 bases; nucleotides not matched to a gene: 6. Germline CDR1 and CDR2: KGHSH and LQKENI. CDR3 nucleotides: TGTGCCAGCTCAGGACAGGGAAACCTCGGGGAGCTGTTTTTT. Amino acid sequence: CASSGQGNLGELFF.

This clonotype was counted at least ten times. V gene TRBV7-9 combines with J gene TRBJ2-2; the D gene is possibly TRBD1 (6 bases). There are 18 residues in the CDR3. Germline CDR1 and CDR2: SEHNR and FQNEAQ (reference sequence). Trimming removed 2 bases at V and 0 bases at J, with 16 bases between. Here the CDR3 DNA reads TGTGCCAGCAGCTTAATGGACAGACCAACCCCGAACACCGGGGAGCTGTTTTTT. As protein: CASSLMDRPTPNTGELFF. The complete variable domain, with remaining parts taken from reference TRBV7-9 and TRBJ2-2, reads DTGVSQNPRHKITKRGQNVTFRCDPISEHNRLYWYRQTLGQGPEFLTYFQNEAQLEKSRLLSDRFSAERPKGSFSTLEIQRTEQGDSAMYLCASSLMDRPTPNTGELFFGEGSRLTVL.

This clonotype was seen repeatedly, ten times or more. J is TRBJ2-7 and V is TRBV7-2; D might be TRBD1 or TRBD2, each matching 6 bases. This CDR3 is 14 amino acids long. Trimming took off 5 bases at V and 1 base at J, with 12 bases between the two ends. Germline-derived CDR1 and CDR2 are SGHTA and FQGNSA. As DNA, the CDR3 is TGTGCCAGCAGCCCATGGGGGGCTTCCTACGAGCAGTACTTC. It translates to CASSPWGASYEQYF.

Ten or more counts support this clonotype. Written as DNA, the CDR3 is TGTGCCACCACAAAACGACGTAGGAGTCGCGAAAAACTGTTTTTT. Protein sequence: CATTKRRRSREKLFF. The rearrangement uses TRBV24-1 and TRBJ1-4; no definite D call. The CDR3 runs to 15 residues. Trimming stripped 8 bases from V and 8 bases from J, with 20 bases between. Germline assignment: CDR1 KGHDR and CDR2 SFDVKD.

The sample holds many counts of this clonotype. The CDR3 DNA follows: TGCAGCGTTGGGGGGGTCAATCAGCCCCAGCATTTT. As protein: CSVGGVNQPQHF. The chain links TRBV29-1 to TRBJ1-5, with a possible D match to TRBD1 (5 bases). V dropped 4 bases and J dropped 3 bases, with 7 bases sitting between them. The germline V gene encodes CDR1 SQVTM and CDR2 ANQGSEA. The CDR3 runs 12 residues.